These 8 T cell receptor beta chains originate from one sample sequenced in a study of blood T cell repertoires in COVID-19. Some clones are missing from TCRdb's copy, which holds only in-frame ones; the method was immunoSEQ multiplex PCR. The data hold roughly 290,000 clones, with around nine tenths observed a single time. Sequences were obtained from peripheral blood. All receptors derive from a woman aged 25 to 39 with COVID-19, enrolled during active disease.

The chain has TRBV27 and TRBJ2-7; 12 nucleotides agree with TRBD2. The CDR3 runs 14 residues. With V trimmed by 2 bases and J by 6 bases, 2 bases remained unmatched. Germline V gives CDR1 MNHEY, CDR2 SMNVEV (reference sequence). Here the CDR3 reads CASSLRLAGVEQYF. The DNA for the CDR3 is TGTGCCAGCAGTTTAAGACTAGCGGGAGTCGAGCAGTACTTC.

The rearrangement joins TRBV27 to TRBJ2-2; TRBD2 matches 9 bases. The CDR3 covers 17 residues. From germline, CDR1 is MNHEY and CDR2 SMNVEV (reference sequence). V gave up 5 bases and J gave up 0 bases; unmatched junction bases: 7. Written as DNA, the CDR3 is TGTGCCAGCAGTCTGGGACTAGCCGAATCGAACACCGGGGAGCTGTTTTTT. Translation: CASSLGLAESNTGELFF.

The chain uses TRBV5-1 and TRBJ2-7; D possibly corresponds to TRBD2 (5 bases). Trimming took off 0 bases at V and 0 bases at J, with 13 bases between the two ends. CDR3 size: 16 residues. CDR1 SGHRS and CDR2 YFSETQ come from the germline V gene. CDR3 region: CASSLAGKRSSYEQYF. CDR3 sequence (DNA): TGCGCCAGCAGCTTGGCCGGGAAGAGGAGCTCCTACGAGCAGTACTTC.

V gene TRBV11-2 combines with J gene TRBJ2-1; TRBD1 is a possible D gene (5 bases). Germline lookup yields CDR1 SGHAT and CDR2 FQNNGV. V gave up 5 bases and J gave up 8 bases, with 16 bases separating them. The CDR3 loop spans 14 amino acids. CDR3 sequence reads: CASSTSPDIYEQFF. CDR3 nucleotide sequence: TGTGCCAGCAGCACATCCCCGGACATTTATGAGCAGTTCTTC.

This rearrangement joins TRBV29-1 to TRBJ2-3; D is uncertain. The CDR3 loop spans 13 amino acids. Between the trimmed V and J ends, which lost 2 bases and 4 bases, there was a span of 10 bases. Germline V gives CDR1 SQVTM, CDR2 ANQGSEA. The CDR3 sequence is CSVELSAADTQYF. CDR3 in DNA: TGCAGCGTTGAATTGAGCGCCGCAGATACGCAGTATTTT.

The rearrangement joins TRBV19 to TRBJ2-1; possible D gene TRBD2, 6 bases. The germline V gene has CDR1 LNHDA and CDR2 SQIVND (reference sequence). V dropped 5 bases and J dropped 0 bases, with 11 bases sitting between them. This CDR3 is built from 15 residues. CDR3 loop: CASSESGGSYNEQFF. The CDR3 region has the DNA TGTGCCAGTAGTGAGTCCGGGGGCTCCTACAATGAGCAGTTCTTC.

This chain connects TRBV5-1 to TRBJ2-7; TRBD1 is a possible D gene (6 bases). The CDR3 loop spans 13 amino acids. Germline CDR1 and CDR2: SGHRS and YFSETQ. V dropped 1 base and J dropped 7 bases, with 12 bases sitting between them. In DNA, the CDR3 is TGCGCCAGCAGCTTGACAGGGAGTATAGAGCAGTACTTC. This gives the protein CASSLTGSIEQYF.

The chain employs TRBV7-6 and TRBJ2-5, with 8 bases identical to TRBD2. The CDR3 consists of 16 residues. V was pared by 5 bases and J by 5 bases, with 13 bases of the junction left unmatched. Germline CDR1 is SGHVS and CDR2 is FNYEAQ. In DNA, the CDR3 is TGTGCCAGCAGCCCAACGGGACTAGGAGGTCGGGAGACCCAGTACTTC. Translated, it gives CASSPTGLGGRETQYF.